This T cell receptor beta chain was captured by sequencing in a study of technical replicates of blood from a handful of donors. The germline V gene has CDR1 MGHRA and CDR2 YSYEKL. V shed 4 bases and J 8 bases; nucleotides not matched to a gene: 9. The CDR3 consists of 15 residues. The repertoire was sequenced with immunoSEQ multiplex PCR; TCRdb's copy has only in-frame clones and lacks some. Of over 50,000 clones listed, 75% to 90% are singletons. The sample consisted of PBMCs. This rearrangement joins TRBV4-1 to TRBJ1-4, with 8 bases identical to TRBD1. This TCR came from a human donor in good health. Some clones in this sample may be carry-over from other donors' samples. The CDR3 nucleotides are TGCGCCAGCAGCCTACAACCGGGACAGGCCGAAAAACTGTTTTTT. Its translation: CASSLQPGQAEKLFF.